This T cell receptor (beta chain) was captured by sequencing in a study of shared clonotypes between healthy human individuals. Study-level background: The plates for each donor numbered three CD4 naive, three CD4 memory, two CD8 naive and one CD8 memory.

Once extracted for a subset, genomic DNA was divided evenly among several immunoSEQ plates. Sequencing used immunoSEQ multiplex PCR; TCRdb keeps in-frame clones, though not all of them. The profile shows a few million clones, roughly nine tenths of them singletons. The split of CD4+ cells yielded CD45RA+ naive and CD45RA-negative memory subsets. V lost 0 bases and J 1 base, leaving 13 bases between the germline ends. Germline-derived CDR1 and CDR2 are SGHDT and YYEEEE. The CDR3 spans 16 residues. The material sequenced was naive CD4+ T cells sorted from blood. Subset noted: CD45RA+ positively selected. This sequence was found in a man aged 18 to 30 in good health. The chain combines TRBV5-6 with TRBJ1-1, with D maybe TRBD1 (5 bases). This CDR3 is CASSLVQGLANTEAFF. CDR3 bases: TGTGCCAGCAGCTTGGTTCAGGGTCTCGCGAACACTGAAGCTTTCTTT. Looking up the rest from reference TRBV5-6 and TRBJ1-1 gives the full variable domain: DAGVTQSPTHLIKTRGQQVTLRCSPKSGHDTVSWYQQALGQGPQFIFQYYEEEERQRGNFPDRFSGHQFPNYSSELNVNALLLGDSALYLCASSLVQGLANTEAFFGQGTRLTVV.